This is a list of T cell receptor beta chains from one sample in a study of T cell responses to AZD1222 COVID-19 vaccine. Clones were sequenced by immunoSEQ multiplex PCR, and TCRdb holds only the in-frame ones, with some missing. The table records some 60,000 clones, 60% to 85% of them present only once. Sequencing used peripheral blood, obtained 28 days after the second AZD1222 dose. The receptors shown here come from an adult who received the AZD1222 COVID-19 vaccine. CDR3s include the opening cysteine and the closing phenylalanine or tryptophan. The D gene is left open where the match is weak. Where a row states a size, it is once, few, many or the class of an expanded clone; other rows omit it.

TGTGCCTCCCACGGAACCACAGATACGCAGTATTTT	CASHGTTDTQYF	-	TRBJ2-3	TRBV10-3	12	-
TGTGCCAGCAGTTCCGGGACACCCGAATTTTATGGCTACACCTTC	CASSSGTPEFYGYTF	-	TRBJ1-2	TRBV28	15	-
TGCAGCGTCCTTTCCGGGACAGGGACACATCAGCCCCAGCATTTT	CSVLSGTGTHQPQHF	TRBD1	TRBJ1-5	TRBV29-1	15	few
TGTGCCAGCACCCGGAATCCAGGTTACGAGCAGTACTTC	CASTRNPGYEQYF	-	TRBJ2-7	TRBV6-5	13	-
TGTGCCAGCAGCCAAGAACCGGGACGGTCATATGGCTACACCTTC	CASSQEPGRSYGYTF	-	TRBJ1-2	TRBV3-1/TRBV3-2	15	-
TGTGCCAGTGGATGGGCAGTGAACACTGAAGCTTTCTTT	CASGWAVNTEAFF	-	TRBJ1-1	TRBV19	13	-
TGTGCCAGCAGCGTCTTAGGGCAGCCCCAGCATTTT	CASSVLGQPQHF	-	TRBJ1-5	TRBV5-8	12	-
TGTGCCAGCAGTACCGTCCCCATCTTTAACTATGGCTACACCTTC	CASSTVPIFNYGYTF	-	TRBJ1-2	TRBV6-5	15	-
TGTGCCAGCAGCTTAGCCCCCCTCGGGTCCTATAGCAATCAGCCCCAGCATTTT	CASSLAPLGSYSNQPQHF	-	TRBJ1-5	TRBV7-8	18	-
TGCGCCAGCAGCGCTGGACACGCAACGGTCCACGAGCAGTACTTC	CASSAGHATVHEQYF	-	TRBJ2-7	TRBV5-1	15	-
TGTGCCATCAGTGTGGGACTAGCGGTTCGTGAGCAGTTCTTC	CAISVGLAVREQFF	TRBD2	TRBJ2-1	TRBV10-3	14	once
TGTGCCTGGACCCCCGGTACTGCCGGGGAGCTGTTTTTT	CAWTPGTAGELFF	-	TRBJ2-2	TRBV30	13	-
TGTGCCACCAGTGACCCTGGGACAGGGGAGGTCTATGGCTACACCTTC	CATSDPGTGEVYGYTF	TRBD1	TRBJ1-2	TRBV24-1	16	-
TGTGCCAGCAGCCCACAGGCGGATCAGCCCCAGCATTTT	CASSPQADQPQHF	-	TRBJ1-5	TRBV7-6	13	few
TGTGCCAGCAGTGCGCTGGCCTATGGCTACACCTTC	CASSALAYGYTF	-	TRBJ1-2	TRBV12-3/TRBV12-4	12	few
TGTGCCAGCAGCCGGGACAGGGACAATGAGCAGTTCTTC	CASSRDRDNEQFF	TRBD1	TRBJ2-1	TRBV7-7	13	-
TGCAGCGTTTGGAGTACTAGCGGGGGGGCGGGCTACAATGAGCAGTTCTTC	CSVWSTSGGAGYNEQFF	TRBD2	TRBJ2-1	TRBV29-1	17	once
TGTGCCAGCAGCCCTTTCGACAGCAATCAGCCCCAGCATTTT	CASSPFDSNQPQHF	-	TRBJ1-5	TRBV9	14	-
TGTGCCAGTAGTGGCCAGGTGGAGTACACCTTC	CASSGQVEYTF	-	TRBJ1-2	TRBV19	11	few
TGTGCCACCAGTCCCGCCCCGAACACTGAAGCTTTCTTT	CATSPAPNTEAFF	-	TRBJ1-1	TRBV24-1	13	-
TGTGCCAGCTCACCTACAGGGGTCCCTTCCTCTGGGGCCAACGTCCTGACTTTC	CASSPTGVPSSGANVLTF	TRBD1	TRBJ2-6	TRBV18	18	-
TGCGCCAGCAGCTTAGGGGGTGGCGCAGATACGCAGTATTTT	CASSLGGGADTQYF	-	TRBJ2-3	TRBV5-1	14	-
TGTGCCAGCAGTATTAGTGACAGGGATAATTCACCCCTCCACTTT	CASSISDRDNSPLHF	TRBD1	TRBJ1-6	TRBV2	15	-
TGTGCCAGCAGTGACGTTGCTGGGATTGGGTACAATGAGCAGTTCTTC	CASSDVAGIGYNEQFF	-	TRBJ2-1	TRBV6-4	16	-
TGTGCCAGCAGTAGGAGCACTGAAGCTTTCTTT	CASSRSTEAFF	-	TRBJ1-1	TRBV7-9	11	-
TGCGCCAGCAGCTTGGCCGGCGGGACAGGGCTAAGCGGGGGGTCCTATGAGCAGTTCTTC	CASSLAGGTGLSGGSYEQFF	-	TRBJ2-1	TRBV5-1	20	-
TGCAGCGCCCAGGGCAGCGAGTCCGGCTACACCTTC	CSAQGSESGYTF	-	TRBJ1-2	TRBV29-1	12	-
TGTGCCAGTAGTAGATCCGGGACAGAGAGCACAGATACGCAGTATTTT	CASSRSGTESTDTQYF	TRBD1	TRBJ2-3	TRBV19	16	-
TGTGCCAGCAGCCGAGACACAGGCGGCTATGGCTACACCTTC	CASSRDTGGYGYTF	-	TRBJ1-2	TRBV28	14	-
TGTGCCAGCAGCGGGACAGGCGAGTATGGCTACACCTTC	CASSGTGEYGYTF	TRBD1	TRBJ1-2	TRBV2	13	-
TGTGCCAGCAGCTTCCGGACCTACGGCCCGAACACTGAAGCTTTCTTT	CASSFRTYGPNTEAFF	-	TRBJ1-1	TRBV5-6	16	-
TGTGCCAGCAGTACAGACTTACTTTCCTCTTACGAGCAGTACTTC	CASSTDLLSSYEQYF	-	TRBJ2-7	TRBV5-6	15	-
TGTGCCAGCAGCTTAGAGTGGATGGAGGAGACCCAGTACTTC	CASSLEWMEETQYF	-	TRBJ2-5	TRBV7-2	14	few
TGTGCTAGTGGTTTGGTAGGGGGCAGTCTAAGCAATCAGCCCCAGCATTTT	CASGLVGGSLSNQPQHF	TRBD1	TRBJ1-5	TRBV12-5	17	once
TGTGCCACCAGCGACCCTGACAGGGCCTACGAGCAGTACTTC	CATSDPDRAYEQYF	TRBD1	TRBJ2-7	TRBV24-1	14	-
TGTGCCAGCCGGGCAGGGGCGAACACTGAAGCTTTCTTT	CASRAGANTEAFF	-	TRBJ1-1	TRBV6-5	13	-
TGTGCCGCCTTCGGGGAGGGAAACACTGAAGCTTTCTTT	CAAFGEGNTEAFF	-	TRBJ1-1	TRBV6-5	13	-
TGCGCCAGCAGCTCAGGGGGGAACTATGGCTACACCTTC	CASSSGGNYGYTF	TRBD1	TRBJ1-2	TRBV5-1	13	-
TGTGCCTGGAGTGTTGGCCGGAACTATGGCTACACCTTC	CAWSVGRNYGYTF	-	TRBJ1-2	TRBV30	13	-
TGTGCCAGCAGCTTGGTCGGGAGATCAGTGGGAGCTTTCTTT	CASSLVGRSVGAFF	-	TRBJ1-1	TRBV5-6	14	-
TGTGCCAGCAGGCGGGCGACAGATCAGCCCCAGCATTTT	CASRRATDQPQHF	-	TRBJ1-5	TRBV6-5	13	few
TGTGCCATCATGGGGACGTCCCCGGGTGAGCAGTACTTC	CAIMGTSPGEQYF	-	TRBJ2-7	TRBV10-3	13	-